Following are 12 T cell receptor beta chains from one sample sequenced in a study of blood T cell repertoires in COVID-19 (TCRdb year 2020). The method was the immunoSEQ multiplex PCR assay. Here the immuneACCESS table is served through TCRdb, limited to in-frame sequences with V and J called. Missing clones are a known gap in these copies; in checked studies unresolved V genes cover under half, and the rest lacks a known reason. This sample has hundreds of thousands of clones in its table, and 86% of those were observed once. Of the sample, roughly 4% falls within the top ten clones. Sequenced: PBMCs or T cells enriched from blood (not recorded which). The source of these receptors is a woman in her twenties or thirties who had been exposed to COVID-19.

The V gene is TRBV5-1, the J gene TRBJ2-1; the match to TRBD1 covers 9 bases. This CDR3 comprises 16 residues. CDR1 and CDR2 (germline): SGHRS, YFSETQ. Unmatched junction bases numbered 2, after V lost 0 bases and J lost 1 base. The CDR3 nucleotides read TGCGCCAGCAGCTTGGCCGGACAGGGGTCCTACAATGAGCAGTTCTTC. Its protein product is CASSLAGQGSYNEQFF. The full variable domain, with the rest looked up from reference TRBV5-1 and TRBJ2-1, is KAGVTQTPRYLIKTRGQQVTLSCSPISGHRSVSWYQQTPGQGLQFLFEYFSETQRNKGNFPGRFSGRQFSNSRSEMNVSTLELGDSALYLCASSLAGQGSYNEQFFGPGTRLTVL.

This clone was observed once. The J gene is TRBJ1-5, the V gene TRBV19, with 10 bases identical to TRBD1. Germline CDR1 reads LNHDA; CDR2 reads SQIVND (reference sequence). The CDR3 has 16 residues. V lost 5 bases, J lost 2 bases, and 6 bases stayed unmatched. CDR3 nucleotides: TGTGCCAGTAGTCATGGGACAGGGGTCGGCAATCAGCCCCAGCATTTT. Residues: CASSHGTGVGNQPQHF.

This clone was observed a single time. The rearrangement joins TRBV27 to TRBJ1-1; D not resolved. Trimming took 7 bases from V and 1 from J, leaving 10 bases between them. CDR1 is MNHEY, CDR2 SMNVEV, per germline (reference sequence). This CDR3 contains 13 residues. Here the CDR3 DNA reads TGTGCCAGCACCTCGGGTCCGAACACTGAAGCTTTCTTT. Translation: CASTSGPNTEAFF.

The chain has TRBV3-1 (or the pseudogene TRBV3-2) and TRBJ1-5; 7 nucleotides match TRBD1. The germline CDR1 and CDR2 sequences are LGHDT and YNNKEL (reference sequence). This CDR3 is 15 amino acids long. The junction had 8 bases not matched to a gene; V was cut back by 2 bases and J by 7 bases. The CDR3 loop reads CASSQNTGAGQPQHF. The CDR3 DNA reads TGTGCCAGCAGCCAAAATACAGGGGCCGGGCAGCCCCAGCATTTT.

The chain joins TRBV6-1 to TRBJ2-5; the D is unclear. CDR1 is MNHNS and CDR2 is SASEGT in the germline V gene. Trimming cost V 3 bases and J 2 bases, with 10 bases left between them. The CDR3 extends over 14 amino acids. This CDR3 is CASSDPLRQETQYF. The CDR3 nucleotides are TGTGCCAGCAGTGACCCCCTGCGGCAAGAGACCCAGTACTTC.

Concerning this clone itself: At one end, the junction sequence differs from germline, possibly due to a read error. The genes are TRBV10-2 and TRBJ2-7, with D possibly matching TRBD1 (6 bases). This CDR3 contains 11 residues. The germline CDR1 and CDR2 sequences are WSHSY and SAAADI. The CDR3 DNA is TGCGCCAGCAGTGAAGGGACACCTAGGCTTTTC. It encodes CASSEGTPRLF.

The CDR3 sequence is CASSLGQRVNEQFF. CDR3 sequence (DNA): TGTGCCAGCAGCTTAGGACAGCGGGTCAATGAGCAGTTCTTC. The J gene is TRBJ2-1, the V gene TRBV7-2; possibly TRBD2 for D (6 bases). Looked up from germline, CDR1 is SGHTA and CDR2 is FQGNSA. The CDR3 is 14 residues long. V lost 1 base to trimming and J lost 6 bases, with 10 bases between them.

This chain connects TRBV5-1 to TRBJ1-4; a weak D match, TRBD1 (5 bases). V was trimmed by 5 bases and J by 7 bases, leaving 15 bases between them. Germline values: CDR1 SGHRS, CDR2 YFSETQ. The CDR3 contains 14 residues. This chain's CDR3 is CASRSGRALEKLFF. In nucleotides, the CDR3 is TGCGCCAGCAGATCCGGCAGGGCCCTTGAAAAACTGTTTTTT.

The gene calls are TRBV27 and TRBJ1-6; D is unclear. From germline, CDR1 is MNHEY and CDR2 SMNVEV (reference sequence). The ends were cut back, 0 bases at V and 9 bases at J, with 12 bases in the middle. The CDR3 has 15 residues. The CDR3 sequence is CASSLSEGSGSPLHF. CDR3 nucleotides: TGTGCCAGCAGTTTATCCGAAGGGAGCGGTTCACCCCTCCACTTT.

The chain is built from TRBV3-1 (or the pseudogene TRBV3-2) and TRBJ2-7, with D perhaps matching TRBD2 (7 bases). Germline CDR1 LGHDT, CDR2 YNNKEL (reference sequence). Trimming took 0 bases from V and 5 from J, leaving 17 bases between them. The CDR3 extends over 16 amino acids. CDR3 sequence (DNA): TGTGCCAGCAGCCAAGATGGAGGGGGGGGCGTGGACGAGCAGTACTTC. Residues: CASSQDGGGGVDEQYF.

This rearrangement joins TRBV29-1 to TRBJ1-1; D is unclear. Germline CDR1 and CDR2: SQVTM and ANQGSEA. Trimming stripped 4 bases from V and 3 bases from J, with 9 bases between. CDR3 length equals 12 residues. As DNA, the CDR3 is TGCAGCGTTGGAACAGCCGACACTGAAGCTTTCTTT. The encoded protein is CSVGTADTEAFF.

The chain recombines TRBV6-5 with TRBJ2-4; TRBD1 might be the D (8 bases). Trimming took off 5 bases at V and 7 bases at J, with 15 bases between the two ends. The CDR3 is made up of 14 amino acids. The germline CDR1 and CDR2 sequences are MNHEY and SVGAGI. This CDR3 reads CASSKTGEGNIQYF. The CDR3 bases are TGTGCCAGCAGTAAGACAGGGGAGGGGAACATTCAGTACTTC.